This T cell receptor beta chain emerged from a study of blood T cell repertoires in COVID-19. Across the whole study: Sites in the United States, Italy and Spain provided acute and convalescent COVID-19 samples.

Measured with immunoSEQ multiplex PCR; TCRdb has only the in-frame clones, and not every one. The data show fewer than 40,000 clones, approximately 85% seen once. Per germline, CDR1 MNHEY and CDR2 SVGAGI. The CDR3 loop spans 16 amino acids. The V gene lost 4 bases and the J gene lost 0 bases, with 12 bases spanning the gap. Sequencing was done on a sample of peripheral blood. This rearrangement joins TRBV6-5 to TRBJ1-4; maybe TRBD1 (6 bases). The origin of this receptor is a human donor in a cohort sampled during active COVID-19. In nucleotides, the CDR3 is TGTGCCAGCAGTTTGGGGGCAGGCCCAACTAATGAAAAACTGTTTTTT. Translated: CASSLGAGPTNEKLFF.